Below, 7 T cell receptor beta chains from the same sample are listed, as sequenced in a study of blood T cell repertoires in COVID-19 (dated by TCRdb to 2018 to 2021). The library was generated by the immunoSEQ multiplex PCR assay. Held by TCRdb, this immuneACCESS table contains in-frame sequences only and omits some clones. Under half of the omission traces to an unresolved V gene where checked; the cause of the rest is unknown. For this sample the table gives 250,000 to 300,000 clones, of which 80% to 90% were detected only once. Of the sample, 11% falls within the top ten clones. The specimen sequenced was peripheral blood. The receptors were sampled from a woman between 65 and 79 years old with acute or convalescent COVID-19.

This sequence joins TRBV2 and TRBJ2-2; perhaps TRBD2 as D (6 bases). Germline assignment: CDR1 SNHLY and CDR2 FYNNEI. The V and J ends lost 1 base and 3 bases respectively, with 9 bases between them. CDR3 size: 15 residues. The CDR3, as DNA: TGTGCCAGCAGTGAAGAACTAGCAGACACCGGGGAGCTGTTTTTT. Residues: CASSEELADTGELFF.

J is TRBJ2-6 and V is TRBV18, with 9 bases identical to TRBD1. The CDR3 contains 17 residues. Germline V gives CDR1 KGHSH, CDR2 LQKENI. V shed 3 bases and J 4 bases; nucleotides not matched to a gene: 7. This CDR3 reads CASSPRTGEPGANVLTF. As DNA, the CDR3 is TGTGCCAGCTCACCCCGGACAGGGGAGCCAGGGGCCAACGTCCTGACTTTC.

This clone was seen once. The chain uses TRBV2 and TRBJ2-3; TRBD2 matches 9 bases. The germline V gene has CDR1 SNHLY and CDR2 FYNNEI. The CDR3 spans 14 residues. The junction had 9 bases not matched to a gene; V was cut back by 6 bases and J by 8 bases. In DNA form, the CDR3 reads TGTGCCAGCAGGACGACTAGCGGTGGTGGTACGCAGTATTTT. This gives the protein CASRTTSGGGTQYF.

V gene TRBV10-1 combines with J gene TRBJ2-5, with a possible D match to TRBD2 (6 bases). V shed 0 bases and J shed 3 bases, with 11 bases lying between them. Germline-derived CDR1 and CDR2 are WNHNN and SYGVQD (reference sequence). CDR3 length equals 15 residues. CDR3 protein: CASSESASAEETQYF. DNA of the CDR3: TGCGCCAGCAGTGAGTCGGCTAGCGCGGAAGAGACCCAGTACTTC.

This chain joins TRBV6-5 and TRBJ1-3, with no clear D. The ends were cut back, 7 bases at V and 0 bases at J, with 10 bases in the middle. Germline values: CDR1 MNHEY, CDR2 SVGAGI. The CDR3 runs to 14 residues. Here the CDR3 DNA reads TGTGCCAGCACCTCCCTAGACTCTGGAAACACCATATATTTT. Its protein product is CASTSLDSGNTIYF.

The V call is TRBV6-5, the J call TRBJ1-2; 7 nucleotides line up with TRBD1. CDR3 length: 13 residues. Germline CDR1 MNHEY, CDR2 SVGAGI. J gave up 7 bases and V 4 bases, and 6 bases lay outside the gene matches. CDR3 region: CASSFPGGVGYTF. Written as DNA, the CDR3 is TGTGCCAGCAGTTTTCCAGGGGGAGTTGGCTACACCTTC.

The chain recombines TRBV5-1 with TRBJ1-6; D is perhaps TRBD1 (5 bases). The V gene's germline CDR1 is SGHRS and CDR2 YFSETQ. Trimming removed 1 base from V and 7 bases from J, with 21 bases in between. The CDR3 runs to 18 residues. The CDR3 sequence is CASSLNLRGSPANSPLHF. In nucleotides, the CDR3 is TGCGCCAGCAGCTTGAACCTCCGGGGGTCTCCTGCAAATTCACCCCTCCACTTT.